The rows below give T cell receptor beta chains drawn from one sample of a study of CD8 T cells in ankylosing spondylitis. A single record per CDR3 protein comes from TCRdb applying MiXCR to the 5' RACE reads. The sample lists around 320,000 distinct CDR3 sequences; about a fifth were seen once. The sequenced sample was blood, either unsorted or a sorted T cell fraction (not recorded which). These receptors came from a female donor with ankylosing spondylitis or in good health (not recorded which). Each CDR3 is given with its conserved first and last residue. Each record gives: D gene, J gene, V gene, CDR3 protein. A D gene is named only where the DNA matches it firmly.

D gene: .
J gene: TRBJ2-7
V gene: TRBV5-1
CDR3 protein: CASSLARGVGAGEQYF

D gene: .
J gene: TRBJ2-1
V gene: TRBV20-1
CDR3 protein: CSAGRDSGNEQFF

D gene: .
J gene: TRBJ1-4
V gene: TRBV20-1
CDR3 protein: CSARVPGGPNEKLFF

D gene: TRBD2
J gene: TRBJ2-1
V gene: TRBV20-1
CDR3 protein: CSAFPLAGGFEQFF

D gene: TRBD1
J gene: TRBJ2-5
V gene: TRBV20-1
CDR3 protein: CSARRQGIETQYF

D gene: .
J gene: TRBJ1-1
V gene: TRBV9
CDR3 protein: CASSALESTEAFF

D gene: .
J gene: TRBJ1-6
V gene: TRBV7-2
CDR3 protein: CASSLGGAPFSPLHF

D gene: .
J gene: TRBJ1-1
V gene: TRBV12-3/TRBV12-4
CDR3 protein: CASSLTAANTEAFF

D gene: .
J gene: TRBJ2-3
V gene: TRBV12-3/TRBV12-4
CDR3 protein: CASTLGRTDTQYF

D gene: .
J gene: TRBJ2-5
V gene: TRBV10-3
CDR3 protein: CAIRDQKETQYF

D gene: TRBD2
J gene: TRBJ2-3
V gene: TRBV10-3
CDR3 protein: CAILAGGRGDTQYF

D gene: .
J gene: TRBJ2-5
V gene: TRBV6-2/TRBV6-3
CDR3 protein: CASRPPGTSETQYF

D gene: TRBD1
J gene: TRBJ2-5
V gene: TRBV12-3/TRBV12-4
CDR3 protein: CASRTGVWETQYF

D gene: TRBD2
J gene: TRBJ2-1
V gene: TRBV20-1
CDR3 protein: CSATQLAGGGGSYNEQFF

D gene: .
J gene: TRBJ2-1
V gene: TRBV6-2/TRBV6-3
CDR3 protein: CASSSTGIHGEQFF

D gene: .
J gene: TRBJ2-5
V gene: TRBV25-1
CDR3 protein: CASRSSDQGGETQYF

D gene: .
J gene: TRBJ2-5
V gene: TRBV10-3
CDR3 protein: CAANDPTRGNTQYF

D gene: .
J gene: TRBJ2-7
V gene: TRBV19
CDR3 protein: CASRAQRDGYEQYF

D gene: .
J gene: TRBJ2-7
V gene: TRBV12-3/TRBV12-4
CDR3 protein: CASGYSYEQYF

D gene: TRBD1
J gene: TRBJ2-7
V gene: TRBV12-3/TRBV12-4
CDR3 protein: CASRPTTGQQQYF

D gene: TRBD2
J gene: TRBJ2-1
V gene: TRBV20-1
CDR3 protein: CSARDGSGIYNEQFF

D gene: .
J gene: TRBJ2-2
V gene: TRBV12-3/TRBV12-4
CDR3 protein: CASRYSGELFF

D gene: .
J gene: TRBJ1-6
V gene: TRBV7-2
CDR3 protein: CASSSALRNSPLHF

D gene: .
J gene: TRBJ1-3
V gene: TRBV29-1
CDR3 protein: CSVTLTTGNTIYF

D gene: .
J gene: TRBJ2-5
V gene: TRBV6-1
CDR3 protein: CASRFRQGETQYF

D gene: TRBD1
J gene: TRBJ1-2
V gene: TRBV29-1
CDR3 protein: CSAQPGTAYGYTF

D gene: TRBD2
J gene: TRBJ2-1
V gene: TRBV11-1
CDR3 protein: CASSLNPSGSPLYNEQFF

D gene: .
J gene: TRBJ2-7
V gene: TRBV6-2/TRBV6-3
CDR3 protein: CASSLPGADRQEQYF

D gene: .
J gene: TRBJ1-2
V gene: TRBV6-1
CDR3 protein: CASRVPGASIYGYTF

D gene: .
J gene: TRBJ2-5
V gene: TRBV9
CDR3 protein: CASSLPGDGETQYF

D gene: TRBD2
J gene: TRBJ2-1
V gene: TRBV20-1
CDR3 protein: CSARGPAGVVNEQFF

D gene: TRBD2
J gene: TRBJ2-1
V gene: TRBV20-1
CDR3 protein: CSASLGLVVPNEQFF

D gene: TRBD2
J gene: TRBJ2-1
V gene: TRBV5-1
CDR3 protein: CASSSSGRAQNEQFF

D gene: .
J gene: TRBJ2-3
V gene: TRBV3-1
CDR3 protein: CASSQDWAGRYTQYF

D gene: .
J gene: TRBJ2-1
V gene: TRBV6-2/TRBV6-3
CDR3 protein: CASNRDRDNEQFF

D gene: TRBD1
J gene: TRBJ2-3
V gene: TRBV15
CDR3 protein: CATSGTGADTQYF

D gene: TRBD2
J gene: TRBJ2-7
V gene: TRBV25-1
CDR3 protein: CASSEYGGLAGAEQYF

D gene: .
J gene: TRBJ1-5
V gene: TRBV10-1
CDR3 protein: CASGPSGQNNQPQHF

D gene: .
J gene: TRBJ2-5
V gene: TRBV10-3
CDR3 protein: CAISELGVLQETQYF

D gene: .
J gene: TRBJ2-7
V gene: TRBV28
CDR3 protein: CASSFRLEQYF

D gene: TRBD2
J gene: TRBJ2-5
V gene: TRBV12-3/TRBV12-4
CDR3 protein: CASSLGTSPKTQYF

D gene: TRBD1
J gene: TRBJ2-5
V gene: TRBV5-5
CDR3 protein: CASSLAKGTGQETQYF

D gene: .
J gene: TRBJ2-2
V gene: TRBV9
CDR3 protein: CASSVGPNTGELFF

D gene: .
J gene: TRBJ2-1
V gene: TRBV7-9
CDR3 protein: CASSLRLNEQFF

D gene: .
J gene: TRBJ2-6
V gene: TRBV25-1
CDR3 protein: CASTQGGSGANVLTF

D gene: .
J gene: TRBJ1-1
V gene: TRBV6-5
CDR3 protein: CASSYSPGKLAEAFF

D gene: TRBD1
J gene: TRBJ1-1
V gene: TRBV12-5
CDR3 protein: CASGLPLQGDTEAFF

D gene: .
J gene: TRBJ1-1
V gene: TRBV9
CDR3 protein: CASSVKGGGTEAFF